This T cell receptor beta chain was sequenced during a study of OX40 agonist ivuxolimab in advanced cancers. Concerning this clone: Its cognate antigen is unknown.

Study-wide findings and caveats: With doses of 0.1-3.0 mg/kg, partial responders showed among the lowest clonal expansion. The antigens recognized by the expanded peripheral T cells, that is their antigen specificity, were not determined.

The data were produced by immunoSEQ multiplex PCR, yet TCRdb's version contains in-frame clones alone and is incomplete. The sample has 70,000 or so clones, approximately 81% seen once; the top ten hold approximately 4.3%. CDR1 and CDR2 from the germline V gene are SGDLS and YYNGEE. The CDR3 runs 15 residues. V shed 5 bases and J shed 6 bases, with 17 bases lying between them. The receptor's source is an adult with an advanced solid tumor such as melanoma, head and neck, liver or kidney cancer. V usage is TRBV9 and J usage is TRBJ2-2, with D possibly matching TRBD2 (5 bases). The input for sequencing was CD4+ or CD8+ T cells sorted from blood, taken in a trial of the OX40 agonist ivuxolimab. CDR3 in amino acids: CASRELPEGAGELFF. In DNA form, the CDR3 reads TGTGCCAGCAGGGAACTTCCCGAGGGCGCCGGGGAGCTGTTTTTT. The full variable domain, in which reference TRBV9 and TRBJ2-2 provide the parts outside the CDR3, is DSGVTQTPKHLITATGQRVTLRCSPRSGDLSVYWYQQSLDQGLQFLIQYYNGEERAKGNILERFSAQQFPDLHSELNLSSLELGDSALYFCASRELPEGAGELFFGEGSRLTVL.